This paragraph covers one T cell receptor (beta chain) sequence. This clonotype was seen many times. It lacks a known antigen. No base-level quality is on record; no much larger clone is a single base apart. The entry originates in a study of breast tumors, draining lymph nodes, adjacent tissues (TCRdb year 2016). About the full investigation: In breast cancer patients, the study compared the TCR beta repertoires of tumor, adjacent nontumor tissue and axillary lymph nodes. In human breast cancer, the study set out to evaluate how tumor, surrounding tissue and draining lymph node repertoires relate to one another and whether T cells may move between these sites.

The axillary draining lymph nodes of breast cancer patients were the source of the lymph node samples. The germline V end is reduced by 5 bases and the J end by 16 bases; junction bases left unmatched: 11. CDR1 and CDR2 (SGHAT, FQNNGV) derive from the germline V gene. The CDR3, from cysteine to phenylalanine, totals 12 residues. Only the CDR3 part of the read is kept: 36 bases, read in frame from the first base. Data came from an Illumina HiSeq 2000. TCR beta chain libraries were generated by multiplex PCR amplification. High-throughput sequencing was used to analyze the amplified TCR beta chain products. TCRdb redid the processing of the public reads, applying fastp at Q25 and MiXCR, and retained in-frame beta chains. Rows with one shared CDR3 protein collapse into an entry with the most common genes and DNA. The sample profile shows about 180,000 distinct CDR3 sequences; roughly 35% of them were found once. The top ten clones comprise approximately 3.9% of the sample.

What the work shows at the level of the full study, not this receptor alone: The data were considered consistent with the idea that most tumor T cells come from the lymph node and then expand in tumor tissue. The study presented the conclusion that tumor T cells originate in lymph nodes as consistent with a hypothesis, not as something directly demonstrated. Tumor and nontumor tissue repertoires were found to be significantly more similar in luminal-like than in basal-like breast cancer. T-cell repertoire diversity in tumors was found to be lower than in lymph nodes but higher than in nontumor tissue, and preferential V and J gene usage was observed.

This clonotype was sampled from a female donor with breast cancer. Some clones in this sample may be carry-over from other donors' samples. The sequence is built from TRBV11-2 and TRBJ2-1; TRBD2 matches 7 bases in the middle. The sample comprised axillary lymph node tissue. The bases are TGTGCCAGCAGCGGGGGGTCCGGGGAGGGATTCTTC. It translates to CASSGGSGEGFF.